These 27 T cell receptor beta chains share one sample of origin, sequenced in a study of cytomegalovirus exposure and HLA in healthy donors. Generated by immunoSEQ multiplex PCR, the TCRdb table keeps only in-frame clones and is missing some. The sample lists under 200,000 clones, roughly 89% occurring once. The sample consisted of PBMCs. Receptors originate from a man between 18 and 29 years old in good health and CMV-seropositive.

This chain uses TRBV15 with TRBJ1-5, with unresolved D. Per germline, CDR1 LNHNV and CDR2 YYDKDF (reference sequence). The CDR3 spans 16 residues. V was shortened by 0 bases and J by 6 bases, with 15 bases between the two germline ends. CDR3 residues: CATSRDLGSQSQPQHF. CDR3 nucleotides: TGTGCCACCAGCAGAGATCTTGGGAGCCAGTCTCAGCCCCAGCATTTT.

The rearrangement uses TRBV9 and TRBJ2-3; 11 bases map to TRBD2. Germline-derived CDR1 and CDR2 are SGDLS and YYNGEE. The CDR3 runs to 14 residues. V lost 4 bases, J lost 6 bases, and 4 bases stayed unmatched. The CDR3 DNA follows: TGTGCCAGCAGCTTACTAGCGGGAGTGGATACGCAGTATTTT. Encoded protein: CASSLLAGVDTQYF.

The V call is TRBV7-9, the J call TRBJ1-2; D may be TRBD1 (5 bases). The CDR3 covers 16 residues. CDR1 SEHNR and CDR2 FQNEAQ come from the germline V gene (reference sequence). V gave up 0 bases and J gave up 2 bases, with 13 bases separating them. The CDR3 DNA sequence: TGTGCCAGCAGCTTAGCCTCCCGGGACTCAAACTATGGCTACACCTTC. Translating gives CASSLASRDSNYGYTF.

The CDR3: CASKTGGITEAFF. The CDR3 nucleotides are TGTGCCAGTAAGACAGGTGGGATCACTGAAGCTTTCTTT. The V call is TRBV19, the J call TRBJ1-1, with D possibly matching TRBD1 (6 bases). The ends were cut back, 7 bases at V and 4 bases at J, with 13 bases in the middle. CDR1 is LNHDA, CDR2 SQIVND, per germline (reference sequence). This CDR3 contains 13 residues.

The CDR3 DNA reads TGTGCCAGCAGTTTATGGCAGGGGCTTAGCAATCAGCCCCAGCATTTT. The encoded protein is CASSLWQGLSNQPQHF. The chain is built from TRBV28 and TRBJ1-5; TRBD1 might be the D (6 bases). The CDR3 is 16 residues long. Germline V CDR1 and CDR2: MDHEN, SYDVKM. Between the trimmed V and J ends, which lost 0 bases and 0 bases, there was a span of 9 bases.

The gene calls are TRBV5-1 and TRBJ1-1; no clear D. V dropped 2 bases and J dropped 0 bases, with 11 bases sitting between them. Germline assignment: CDR1 SGHRS and CDR2 YFSETQ. This CDR3 is 15 amino acids long. The CDR3 is CASSLNGRMNTEAFF. CDR3 DNA: TGCGCCAGCAGCTTAAACGGGAGAATGAACACTGAAGCTTTCTTT.

V is TRBV7-6 and J is TRBJ2-1; a possible D gene is TRBD1 (6 bases). CDR1 is SGHVS and CDR2 is FNYEAQ in the germline V gene. This CDR3 has 16 residues. Trimming left V 4 bases short and J 2 bases short, with 15 bases between. In DNA, the CDR3 is TGTGCCAGCAGCTCCCTGAAGGGGGTCACCTACAATGAGCAGTTCTTC. This encodes CASSSLKGVTYNEQFF.

The chain employs TRBV19 and TRBJ2-6; TRBD1 might be the D (6 bases). The CDR3 runs to 14 residues. The germline V gene has CDR1 LNHDA and CDR2 SQIVND (reference sequence). V gave up 9 bases and J gave up 8 bases, with 17 bases separating them. CDR3 sequence reads: CASSRGFESNVLTF. The CDR3 DNA reads as TGTGCCAGCAGCAGGGGATTCGAATCCAACGTCCTGACTTTC.

This clone was found once. This chain connects TRBV7-8 to TRBJ1-4; TRBD1 matches 7 bases. The junction had 10 bases not matched to a gene; V was cut back by 5 bases and J by 4 bases. The CDR3 runs to 16 residues. Germline V CDR1 and CDR2: SGHVS, FQNEAQ. CDR3 in DNA: TGTGCCAGCAGCAAAATTCGGGACAGCCGTAATGAAAAACTGTTTTTT. Its translation is CASSKIRDSRNEKLFF. The full variable domain, with the rest looked up from reference TRBV7-8 and TRBJ1-4, is GAGVSQSPRYKVAKRGQDVALRCDPISGHVSLFWYQQALGQGPEFLTYFQNEAQLDKSGLPSDRFFAERPEGSVSTLKIQRTQQEDSAVYLCASSKIRDSRNEKLFFGSGTQLSVL.

V and J are TRBV30 and TRBJ2-7; possible D gene TRBD1, 6 bases. CDR1 is GTSNPN, CDR2 SVGIG, per germline (reference sequence). This CDR3 contains 13 residues. Trimming took off 3 bases at V and 5 bases at J, with 14 bases between the two ends. The CDR3 DNA is TGTGCCTGGAGCCAAGGGGGTACCCACGAGCAGTACTTC. Its translation: CAWSQGGTHEQYF.

The V and J genes are TRBV28 and TRBJ2-1, with D perhaps TRBD2 (6 bases). The CDR3 is 14 amino acids. With 6 bases removed from V and 6 bases from J, the gap between germline ends came to 15 bases. Per germline, CDR1 MDHEN and CDR2 SYDVKM. The CDR3 nucleotides are TGTGCCAGCAGCCCTCCACGAGCGGGCAATGAGCAGTTCTTC. Residues: CASSPPRAGNEQFF.

The chain carries TRBV12-5 and TRBJ2-7; 8 bases are a match to TRBD1. The junction had 5 bases not matched to a gene; V was cut back by 3 bases and J by 1 base. The V gene's germline CDR1 is LGHNT and CDR2 FRNRAP. This CDR3 comprises 15 residues. Written as DNA, the CDR3 is TGTGCTAGTGGTTTTGTTCGGGACAGGTCCTACGAGCAGTACTTC. It is translated as CASGFVRDRSYEQYF.

V and J are TRBV6-1 and TRBJ1-2, with 7 nucleotides matching TRBD1. V lost 2 bases to trimming and J lost 3 bases; unmatched junction nucleotides: 6. The germline gives CDR1 MNHNS, CDR2 SASEGT. This CDR3 comprises 15 residues. This chain's CDR3 is CASSETTGLDYGYTF. The CDR3 nucleotides read TGTGCCAGCAGTGAAACGACAGGGTTGGACTATGGCTACACCTTC.

This chain joins TRBV6-1 and TRBJ2-1; 7 nucleotides align to TRBD2. There are 16 residues in the CDR3. Trimming at V came to 2 bases and at J to 0 bases, leaving 4 bases not matched to a gene. Germline V lookup: CDR1 MNHNS, CDR2 SASEGT. DNA for the CDR3: TGTGCCAGCAGTGAAAGCGGGATGAGCTCCTACAATGAGCAGTTCTTC. It translates to CASSESGMSSYNEQFF.

J is TRBJ2-1 and V is TRBV6-1; the D is unclear. The V gene's germline CDR1 is MNHNS and CDR2 SASEGT. V gave up 4 bases and J gave up 7 bases, with 8 bases separating them. CDR3 length: 12 residues. The CDR3 DNA sequence: TGTGCCAGCAGTGTAAGCCCTAATGAGCAGTTCTTC. Translating it yields CASSVSPNEQFF.

The chain is built from TRBV6-1 and TRBJ1-1; 7 bases map to TRBD1. CDR3 length: 14 residues. CDR1 is MNHNS, CDR2 SASEGT, per germline. V shed 7 bases, J shed 2 bases, and the junction held 7 bases outside the gene matches. In nucleotides, the CDR3 is TGTGCCAGCAATGTGGGACAGACAAACACTGAAGCTTTCTTT. The encoded protein is CASNVGQTNTEAFF.

This rearrangement joins TRBV4-1 to TRBJ2-1; no clear D gene. The CDR3 is 17 residues long. V lost 0 bases, J lost 3 bases, and 15 bases lay in between. The germline CDR1 and CDR2 sequences are MGHRA and YSYEKL. The CDR3 spells CASSQDFSPPVYNEQFF. DNA of the CDR3: TGCGCCAGCAGCCAAGATTTTTCCCCCCCGGTCTACAATGAGCAGTTCTTC.

The V call is TRBV27, the J call TRBJ1-3; TRBD1 might be the D (5 bases). V gave up 6 bases and J gave up 4 bases, with 13 bases separating them. CDR1 and CDR2 (germline): MNHEY, SMNVEV (reference sequence). The CDR3 length is 14 residues. CDR3 amino acids: CASSQRGSGNTIYF. CDR3 DNA sequence: TGTGCCAGCAGCCAAAGGGGTTCCGGAAACACCATATATTTT.

This rearrangement joins TRBV5-6 to TRBJ2-7; 7 positions agree with TRBD2. J lost 0 bases, V lost 3 bases, and 3 bases had no gene match. Germline CDR1 is SGHDT and CDR2 is YYEEEE. This CDR3 spans 14 amino acids. CDR3 in DNA: TGTGCCAGCAGCTATGGCGGGAGCTCCTACGAGCAGTACTTC. It is translated as CASSYGGSSYEQYF.

The CDR3 sequence: CASSLGTGGTYGYTF. The CDR3 coding sequence is TGTGCCAGCAGCTTGGGGACAGGGGGGACCTATGGCTACACCTTC. This rearrangement joins TRBV5-4 to TRBJ1-2, with 10 bases matching TRBD1. The CDR3 covers 15 residues. Germline CDR1 is SGHNT and CDR2 is YYREEE (reference sequence). Trimming removed 0 bases from V and 4 bases from J; junction bases left unmatched: 3.

The chain has TRBV5-1 and TRBJ2-2; D may be TRBD2 (6 bases). Trimming left V 4 bases short and J 5 bases short, with 9 bases between. Germline assignment: CDR1 SGHRS and CDR2 YFSETQ. The CDR3 has 13 residues. In DNA form, the CDR3 reads TGCGCCAGCAGCCCTAGCGCGACCGGGGAGCTGTTTTTT. Translated, it gives CASSPSATGELFF.

This clone showed up just once. CDR3 DNA: TGTGCCAGCAGCTTAAAGGCTGCGGGCGGGGATGAGCAGTTCTTC. Protein: CASSLKAAGGDEQFF. The rearrangement uses TRBV11-2 and TRBJ2-1; D is possibly TRBD2 (6 bases). Germline values: CDR1 SGHAT, CDR2 FQNNGV. The CDR3 spans 15 residues. Trimming pared 2 bases from V and 8 bases from J, leaving 16 bases between.

V and J are TRBV27 and TRBJ2-5; the D gene is possibly TRBD2 (6 bases). CDR3 length: 16 residues. Trimming shortened V by 0 bases and J by 3 bases, and 14 bases separated the two germline ends. Germline CDR1 reads MNHEY; CDR2 reads SMNVEV (reference sequence). This CDR3 is CASSLSGGYRKETQYF. CDR3 DNA sequence: TGTGCCAGCAGTTTATCGGGGGGTTACAGGAAAGAGACCCAGTACTTC.

The chain has TRBV19 and TRBJ1-1, with 9 bases matching TRBD1. CDR3 length equals 15 residues. The ends lost 0 bases at V and 4 bases at J; junction bases unmatched: 3. The germline CDR1 and CDR2 sequences are LNHDA and SQIVND (reference sequence). The CDR3 sequence is CASSIDGQGSTEAFF. CDR3 in DNA: TGTGCCAGTAGTATAGATGGACAGGGGAGCACTGAAGCTTTCTTT.

The V and J genes are TRBV11-2 and TRBJ2-7, with 8 bases lining up with TRBD2. V lost 1 base to trimming and J lost 5 bases; unmatched junction nucleotides: 7. CDR1 is SGHAT, CDR2 FQNNGV, per germline. This CDR3 is built from 15 residues. CDR3 loop: CASSLGAGVGDEQYF. CDR3 DNA sequence: TGTGCCAGCAGCTTAGGAGCGGGAGTAGGCGACGAGCAGTACTTC.

The genes are TRBV9 and TRBJ2-1; 11 bases are a match to TRBD2. Germline-derived CDR1 and CDR2 are SGDLS and YYNGEE. J gave up 7 bases and V 0 bases, and 6 bases lay outside the gene matches. The CDR3 is 16 residues long. The CDR3 coding sequence is TGTGCCAGCAGCGTAGGAACTAGCGGGAGTGGGAATGAGCAGTTCTTC. Amino acids: CASSVGTSGSGNEQFF.

This clone has only a few counts. CDR3: CASSGGIDRDTEAFF. The CDR3 region has the DNA TGTGCCAGCAGCGGGGGGATAGACAGGGACACTGAAGCTTTCTTT. The chain uses TRBV7-8 and TRBJ1-1; TRBD1 matches at 7 bases. This CDR3 spans 15 amino acids. The germline V gene has CDR1 SGHVS and CDR2 FQNEAQ. Unmatched junction bases numbered 9, after V lost 5 bases and J lost 3 bases. Variable domain in full (rest from reference TRBV7-8 and TRBJ1-1): GAGVSQSPRYKVAKRGQDVALRCDPISGHVSLFWYQQALGQGPEFLTYFQNEAQLDKSGLPSDRFFAERPEGSVSTLKIQRTQQEDSAVYLCASSGGIDRDTEAFFGQGTRLTVV.